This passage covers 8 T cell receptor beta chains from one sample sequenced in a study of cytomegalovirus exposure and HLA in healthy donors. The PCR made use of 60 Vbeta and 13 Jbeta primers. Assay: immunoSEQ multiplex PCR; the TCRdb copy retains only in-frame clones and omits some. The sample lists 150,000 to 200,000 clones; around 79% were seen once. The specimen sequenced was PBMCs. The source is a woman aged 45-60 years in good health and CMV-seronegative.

CDR3 amino acids: CASSFREESPLHF. CDR3 bases: TGTGCCAGCAGTTTCAGGGAAGAATCACCCCTCCACTTT. The chain combines TRBV27 with TRBJ1-6; TRBD1 is a possible D gene (5 bases). The V end lost 3 bases, the J end lost 10 bases, and 10 bases lay between the germline ends. Germline values: CDR1 MNHEY, CDR2 SMNVEV (reference sequence). CDR3 size: 13 residues.

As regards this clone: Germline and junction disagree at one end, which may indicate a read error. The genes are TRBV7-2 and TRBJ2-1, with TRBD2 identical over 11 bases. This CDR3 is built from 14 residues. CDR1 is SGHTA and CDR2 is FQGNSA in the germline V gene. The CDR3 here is CASSIAGGVHEQFF. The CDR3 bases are TGTGCCAGCAGCATAGCGGGGGGGGTACATGAGCAGTTCTTC.

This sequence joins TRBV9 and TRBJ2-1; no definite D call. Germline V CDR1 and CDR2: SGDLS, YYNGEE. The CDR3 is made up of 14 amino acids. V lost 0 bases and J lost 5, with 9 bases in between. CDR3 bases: TGTGCCAGCAGCGTAGCAGCGCCCAACAATGAGCAGTTCTTC. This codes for CASSVAAPNNEQFF.

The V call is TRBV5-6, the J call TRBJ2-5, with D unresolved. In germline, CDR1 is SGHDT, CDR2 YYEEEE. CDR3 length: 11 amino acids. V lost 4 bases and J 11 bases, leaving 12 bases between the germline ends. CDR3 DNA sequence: TGTGCCAGCAGCCTCCCCAGTCCTCAGTACTTC. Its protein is CASSLPSPQYF.

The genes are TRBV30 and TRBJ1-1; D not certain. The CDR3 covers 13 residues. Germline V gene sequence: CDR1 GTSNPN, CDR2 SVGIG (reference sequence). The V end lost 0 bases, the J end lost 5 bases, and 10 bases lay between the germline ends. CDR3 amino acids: CAWSVNPRTEAFF. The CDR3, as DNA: TGTGCCTGGAGTGTAAATCCCCGGACTGAAGCTTTCTTT.

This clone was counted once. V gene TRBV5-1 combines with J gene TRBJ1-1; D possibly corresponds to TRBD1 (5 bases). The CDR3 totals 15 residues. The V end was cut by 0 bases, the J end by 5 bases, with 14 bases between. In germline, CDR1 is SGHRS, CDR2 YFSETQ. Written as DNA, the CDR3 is TGCGCCAGCAGCTTGGTGGCGGGGACGGGTACTGAAGCTTTCTTT. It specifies CASSLVAGTGTEAFF.

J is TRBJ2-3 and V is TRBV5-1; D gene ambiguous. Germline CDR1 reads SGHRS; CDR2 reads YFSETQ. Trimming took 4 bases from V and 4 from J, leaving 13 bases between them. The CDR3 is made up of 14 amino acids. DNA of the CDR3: TGCGCCAGCAGCCCTACTAACATTGCAGATACGCAGTATTTT. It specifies CASSPTNIADTQYF. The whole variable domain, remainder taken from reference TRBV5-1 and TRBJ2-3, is KAGVTQTPRYLIKTRGQQVTLSCSPISGHRSVSWYQQTPGQGLQFLFEYFSETQRNKGNFPGRFSGRQFSNSRSEMNVSTLELGDSALYLCASSPTNIADTQYFGPGTRLTVL.

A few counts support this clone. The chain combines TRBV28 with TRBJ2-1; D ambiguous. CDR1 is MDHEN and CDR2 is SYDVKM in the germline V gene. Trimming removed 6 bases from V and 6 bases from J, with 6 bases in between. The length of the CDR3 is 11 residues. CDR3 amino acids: CASSPLNEQFF. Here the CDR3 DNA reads TGTGCCAGCAGCCCTCTCAATGAGCAGTTCTTC.